Shown below are 4 T cell receptor beta chains from a single sample sequenced in a study of blood T cell repertoires in COVID-19 (dated by TCRdb to the early 2020s). Libraries were prepared through the immunoSEQ multiplex PCR assay. TCRdb carries this immuneACCESS record with in-frame sequences only. Its versions omit some clonotypes, under half of them owing to an unresolved V gene in the studies checked, with the rest unexplained. The sample contains fewer than 350,000 clones, approximately 89% of them found a single time. Around 2.8% of the sample is taken by the ten largest. The sequenced sample consisted of PBMCs or T cells enriched from blood (not recorded which). The receptors come from a man aged 40-50 years who had been exposed to COVID-19.

The rearrangement uses TRBV14 and TRBJ2-2, with TRBD2 matching 11 bases. Looked up from germline, CDR1 is SGHDN and CDR2 is FVKESK. CDR3 length: 18 residues. J gave up 5 bases and V 3 bases, and 11 bases lay outside the gene matches. The DNA of the CDR3 is TGTGCCAGCAGCCAGAAAGTAGCGGGAGGGCCGAGAACCGGGGAGCTGTTTTTT. This gives the protein CASSQKVAGGPRTGELFF.

This clone turned up a few times. The rearrangement links TRBV6-5 to TRBJ2-4, with TRBD2 matching over 7 bases. The CDR3 is made up of 15 amino acids. Germline CDR1 and CDR2: MNHEY and SVGAGI. V dropped 6 bases and J dropped 3; count of bases not matched to a gene: 8. The CDR3 spells CASSNGGSDKNIQYF. The CDR3 DNA follows: TGTGCCAGCAGCAACGGGGGGTCTGACAAAAACATTCAGTACTTC.

J is TRBJ2-3 and V is TRBV7-9; D not certain. CDR1 and CDR2 from the germline V gene are SEHNR and FQNEAQ (reference sequence). This CDR3 is 15 amino acids long. Trimming removed 1 base from V and 0 bases from J, with 8 bases in between. CDR3 sequence reads: CASSLDFTSTDTQYF. CDR3 sequence (DNA): TGTGCCAGCAGCTTAGACTTTACTAGCACAGATACGCAGTATTTT. Looking up the rest from reference TRBV7-9 and TRBJ2-3 gives the full variable domain: DTGVSQNPRHKITKRGQNVTFRCDPISEHNRLYWYRQTLGQGPEFLTYFQNEAQLEKSRLLSDRFSAERPKGSFSTLEIQRTEQGDSAMYLCASSLDFTSTDTQYFGPGTRLTVL.

This chain uses TRBV6-1 with TRBJ1-4; 7 nucleotides agree with TRBD1. Germline trimming cut 3 bases from V and 8 bases from J; bases unmatched to any gene: 6. Germline values: CDR1 MNHNS, CDR2 SASEGT. This CDR3 is 14 amino acids long. Here the CDR3 DNA reads TGTGCCAGCAGTGACGGGACAGCAGGAGAAAAACTGTTTTTT. This codes for CASSDGTAGEKLFF.